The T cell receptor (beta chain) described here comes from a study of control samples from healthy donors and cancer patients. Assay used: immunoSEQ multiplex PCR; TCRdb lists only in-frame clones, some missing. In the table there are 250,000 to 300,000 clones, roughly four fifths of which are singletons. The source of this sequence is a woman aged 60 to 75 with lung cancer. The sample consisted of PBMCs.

CDR3 region: CASSTEGSGNTIYF. Written as DNA, the CDR3 is TGCGCCAGCAGCACGGAGGGCTCTGGAAACACCATATATTTT. The J gene is TRBJ1-3, the V gene TRBV5-1; D unclear. This CDR3 has 14 residues. V was clipped by 4 bases and J by 0 bases, with 8 bases between them. Germline values: CDR1 SGHRS, CDR2 YFSETQ.